This paragraph covers one T cell receptor beta chain sequence. The PCR contained 60 Vbeta and 13 Jbeta primers. TCRdb's table, derived via immunoSEQ multiplex PCR, lists solely in-frame clones and lacks some. The sample holds 110,000 to 150,000 clones, almost 80% seen once. The CDR3 is 11 residues long. Germline CDR1 and CDR2: SEHNR and FQNEAQ (reference sequence). Between the trimmed V and J ends, which lost 5 bases and 3 bases, there was a span of 5 bases. The data originate from a study of cytomegalovirus exposure and HLA in healthy donors. The wider study: Earlier findings included more than 95 million unique TCR beta sequences obtained from 170 million or so T cells.

V gene TRBV7-9 combines with J gene TRBJ2-7; no definite D call. The receptor comes from a young woman in good health and CMV-seronegative. Input material: PBMCs. The CDR3 spells CASSVSYEQYF. The DNA for the CDR3 is TGTGCCAGCAGCGTCAGCTACGAGCAGTACTTC.